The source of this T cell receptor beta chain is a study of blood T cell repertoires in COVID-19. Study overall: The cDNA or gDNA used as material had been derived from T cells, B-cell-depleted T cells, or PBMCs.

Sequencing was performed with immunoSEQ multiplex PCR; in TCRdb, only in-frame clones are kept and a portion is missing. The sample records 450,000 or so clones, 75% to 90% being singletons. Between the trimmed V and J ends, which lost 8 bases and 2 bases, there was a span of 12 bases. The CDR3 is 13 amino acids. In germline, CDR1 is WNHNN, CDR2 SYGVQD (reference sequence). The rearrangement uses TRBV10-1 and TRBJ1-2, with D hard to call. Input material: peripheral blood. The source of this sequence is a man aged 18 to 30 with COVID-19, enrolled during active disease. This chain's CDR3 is CASALGQNYGYTF. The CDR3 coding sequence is TGCGCCAGCGCTCTGGGCCAGAACTATGGCTACACCTTC.